This is a list of T cell receptor beta chains from one sample in a study of Tregs in tolerant kidney transplant recipients. Using immunoSEQ multiplex PCR, the repertoire was profiled, and TCRdb retains in-frame clones only, with some absent. The repertoire consists of 2,500 to 3,000 clones, with under 40% occurring once and the leading ten covering less than 9%. The antigens of these receptors remain unknown. Sequenced sample: Tregs from blood cultured with allogeneic cells. The origin of the receptors is a human donor in good health. Each CDR3 is given with its conserved first and last residue. Each record gives: D gene, V gene, CDR3 protein. The D gene is left open where the match is weak.

D: TRBD2
V: TRBV7-9
CDR3: CASSRVSQRGALSTGELFF

D: .
V: TRBV5-4
CDR3: CASSPGSTTYGYTF

D: TRBD2
V: TRBV5-4
CDR3: CASSSKLAGEETQYF

D: .
V: TRBV2
CDR3: CASSVDQGSASAQHF

D: TRBD1
V: TRBV5-6
CDR3: CASSLVWQGEIGEQYF

D: TRBD2
V: TRBV5-4
CDR3: CASSRTSGGLYNEQFF

D: TRBD2
V: TRBV7-3
CDR3: CASSDRRGSGTDTQYF

D: .
V: TRBV21-1
CDR3: CASSKETGPGTEAFF

D: .
V: TRBV4-1
CDR3: CASSQEVQVFNQPQHF

D: TRBD2
V: TRBV7-7
CDR3: CASSFGGGARGETQYF

D: TRBD2
V: TRBV4-1
CDR3: CASSARGSSGTDTQYF

D: .
V: TRBV7-3
CDR3: CASSLARYTYEQYF

D: TRBD2
V: TRBV18
CDR3: CASFPHSGGGNEQFF

D: TRBD1
V: TRBV5-1
CDR3: CASSRGQTNTGELFF

D: .
V: TRBV9
CDR3: CASSVASSATQYF

D: .
V: TRBV6-1
CDR3: CASSDMNQPQHF

D: .
V: TRBV15
CDR3: CATSRDYKRIGANVLTF

D: TRBD1
V: TRBV11-2
CDR3: CASSPGQNYGYTF

D: TRBD1
V: TRBV6-6
CDR3: CASRLGQGGIYGYTF

D: TRBD1
V: TRBV5-5
CDR3: CASSFPLGQVVDEQFF

D: .
V: TRBV7-2
CDR3: CASSLEGRYYGYTF

D: .
V: TRBV5-1
CDR3: CASSFEGEYYNEQFF

D: .
V: TRBV5-1
CDR3: CASSSQGRVYEQYF

D: TRBD1
V: TRBV25-1
CDR3: CTGDKTGESRYNEQFF

D: TRBD1
V: TRBV5-1
CDR3: CASSLAGRGNNEKLFF

D: .
V: TRBV25-1
CDR3: CASSPREGEQYF

D: TRBD1
V: TRBV2
CDR3: CASKAGQGFSPLHF

D: .
V: TRBV4-1
CDR3: CASSQDPRRAGKNIQYF

D: .
V: TRBV6-6
CDR3: CASSPPWAGELFF

D: .
V: TRBV5-1
CDR3: CASSIYNEQFF

D: .
V: TRBV11-2
CDR3: CASSLDWDTVSYEQYF

D: .
V: TRBV25-1
CDR3: CASRNFYGYTF

D: .
V: TRBV6-1
CDR3: CASTPQLRNYGYTF

D: TRBD1
V: TRBV6-5
CDR3: CASTRWGQGNYEQYF

D: .
V: TRBV6-5
CDR3: CASRLTGTGEQYF